A few counts support the clone carrying this TCR beta chain. The sample originates from a study of early T cells in non-severe SARS-CoV-2 infection. CDR3 size: 12 residues. Trimming pared 3 bases from V and 5 bases from J, leaving 11 bases between. Germline values: CDR1 DFQATT, CDR2 SNEGSKA (reference sequence). Individual cDNA molecules were tagged with unique molecular identifiers. TCRdb re-analysed the 5' RACE reads in MiXCR, keeping a single row per CDR3 protein. This table holds fewer than 130,000 distinct CDR3 sequences, roughly 12% found once. The chain has TRBV20-1 and TRBJ2-7; TRBD2 is a possible D gene (6 bases). The sequence derives from an adult who was a healthcare worker with PCR-confirmed SARS-CoV-2 infection or an uninfected control (not recorded which). Sequenced here: whole blood, sampled at baseline. The CDR3 DNA follows: TGCAGTGCTAGCGGGAGAGGAAACGAGCAGTACTTC. Translating it yields CSASGRGNEQYF.